The rows below give T cell receptor beta chains drawn from one sample of a study of Graves' ophthalmopathy and Graves' hyperthyroidism. One entry per CDR3 protein, called by TCRdb with MiXCR from the multiplex PCR reads. Of about 210,000 distinct CDR3 sequences listed, 29% are singletons. The material sequenced was peripheral blood. The receptors originated from a man aged 45-65 years with Graves' ophthalmopathy. Both conserved end residues are part of each CDR3. The D gene is left open where the match is weak.

TRBV11-2,TRBD1,CASSFGTGVYEQYF
TRBV28,TRBD1,CASTIGTGQETQYF
TRBV2,.,CASSEGLQGIETQYF
TRBV19,TRBD2,CASSTLAGGGETQYF
TRBV10-3,.,CAISAGAYEQYF
TRBV4-2,.,CASSSRGVEQYF
TRBV11-1,TRBD2,CASSVTSGRSSYNEQFF
TRBV6-2/TRBV6-3,.,CASSYSTGDQETQYF
TRBV29-1,TRBD1,CSVGQGPNVGYTF
TRBV11-2,.,CASSLDLEYSYEQYF
TRBV6-2/TRBV6-3,TRBD1,CASSGGTGNTEAFF
TRBV6-2/TRBV6-3,TRBD2,CAIGEGGGYQETQYF
TRBV10-3,TRBD1,CAISDGTGGTEAFF
TRBV6-2/TRBV6-3,.,CASSEDNLYGYTF
TRBV9,TRBD1,CASSRSGTEINYGYTF
TRBV7-2,TRBD2,CASSLAGTSGSFNEQFF
TRBV5-1,.,CASSLAGLQETQYF
TRBV29-1,.,CSGLAGPYEQYF
TRBV11-2,.,CASRYLGAEAFF
TRBV20-1,TRBD1,CSARRTGDNTGELFF
TRBV6-1,TRBD1,CASSEAGTGKNIQYF
TRBV29-1,TRBD1,CSVLGQGNTEAFF
TRBV29-1,.,CSARRGQDSPLHF
TRBV6-5,.,CASSYSPYSGNTIYF
TRBV19,.,CASSTPVWEDSNQPQHF
TRBV19,.,CASMGQNTGELFF
TRBV15,TRBD1,CATSTNFDRGLGAPLHF